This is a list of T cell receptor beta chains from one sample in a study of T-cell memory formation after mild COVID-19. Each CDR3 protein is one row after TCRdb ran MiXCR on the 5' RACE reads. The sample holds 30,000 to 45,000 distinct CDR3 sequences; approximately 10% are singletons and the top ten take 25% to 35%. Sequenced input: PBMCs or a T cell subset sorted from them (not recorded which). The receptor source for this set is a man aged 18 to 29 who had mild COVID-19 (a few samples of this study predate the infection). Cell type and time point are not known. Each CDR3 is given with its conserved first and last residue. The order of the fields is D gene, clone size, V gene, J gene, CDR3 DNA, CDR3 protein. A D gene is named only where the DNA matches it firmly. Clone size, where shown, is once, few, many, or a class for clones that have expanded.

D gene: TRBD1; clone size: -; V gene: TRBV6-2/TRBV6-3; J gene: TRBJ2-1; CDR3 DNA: TGTGCCAGCAACCAGGGACAGGGGAGTGAGCAGTTCTTC; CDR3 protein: CASNQGQGSEQFF
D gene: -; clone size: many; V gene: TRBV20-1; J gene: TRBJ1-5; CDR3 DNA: TGCAGTGCTAGACTCTTACCCGGTCAGCCCCAGCATTTT; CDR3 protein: CSARLLPGQPQHF
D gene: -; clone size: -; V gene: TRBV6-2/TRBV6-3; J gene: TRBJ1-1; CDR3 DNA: TGTGCCAGCGGTGACCGCGGGACTGCGAACACTGAAGCTTTCTTT; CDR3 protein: CASGDRGTANTEAFF
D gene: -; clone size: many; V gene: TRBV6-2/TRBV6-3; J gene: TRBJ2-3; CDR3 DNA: TGTGCCAGCAGTTCCAATGAGGCCGATACGCAGTATTTT; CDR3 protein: CASSSNEADTQYF
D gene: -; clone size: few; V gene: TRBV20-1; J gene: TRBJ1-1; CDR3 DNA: TGCAGTGCTAGATGGGGCCCGGGAGGGACTGAAGCTTTCTTT; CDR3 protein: CSARWGPGGTEAFF
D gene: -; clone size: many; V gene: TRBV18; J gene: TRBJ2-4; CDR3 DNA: TGTGCCAGCTCACCCGCGGCAGGGGTGAACATTCAGTACTTC; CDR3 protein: CASSPAAGVNIQYF
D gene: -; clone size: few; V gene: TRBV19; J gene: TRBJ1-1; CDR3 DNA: TGTGCCAGTAGTATAGGGATGAACACTGAAGCTTTCTTT; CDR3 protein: CASSIGMNTEAFF
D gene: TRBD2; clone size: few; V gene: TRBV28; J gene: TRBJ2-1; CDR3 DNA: TGTGCCAGCAGTTTACGCAGCGGGGACTACAATGAGCAGTTCTTC; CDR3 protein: CASSLRSGDYNEQFF
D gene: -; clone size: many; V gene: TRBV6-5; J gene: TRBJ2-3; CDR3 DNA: TGTGCCAGCAGTTACTCGATGTGGCGGAGGGATACGCAGTATTTT; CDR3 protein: CASSYSMWRRDTQYF
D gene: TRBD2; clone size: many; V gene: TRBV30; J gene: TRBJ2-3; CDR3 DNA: TGTGCCTGGCATAGCGGGGAAACCCAAATAGATACGCAGTATTTT; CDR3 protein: CAWHSGETQIDTQYF
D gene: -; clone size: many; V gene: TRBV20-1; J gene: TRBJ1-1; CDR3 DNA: TGCAGTGCTAGATCTCGGGTCACAGGCACTGAAGCTTTCTTT; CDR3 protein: CSARSRVTGTEAFF
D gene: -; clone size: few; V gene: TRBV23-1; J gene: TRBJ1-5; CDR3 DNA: TGCGCCAGCAGTCGGTCAGGGCCCTATAGCAATCAGCCCCAGCATTTT; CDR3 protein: CASSRSGPYSNQPQHF
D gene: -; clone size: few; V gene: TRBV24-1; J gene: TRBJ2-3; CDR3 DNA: TGTGCCACCAGTGACACGCGTCGGGCAGATACGCAGTATTTT; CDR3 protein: CATSDTRRADTQYF
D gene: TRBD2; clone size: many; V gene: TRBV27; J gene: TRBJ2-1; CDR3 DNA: TGTGCCAGCAGGGGAGCGGGGGGGGGTGATGAGCAGTTCTTC; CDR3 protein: CASRGAGGGDEQFF
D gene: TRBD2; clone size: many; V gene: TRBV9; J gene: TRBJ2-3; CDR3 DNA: TGTGCCAGCAGCTCCCGGGGATTAGCGGGGTCGCCCTCTAGCACAGATACGCAGTATTTT; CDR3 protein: CASSSRGLAGSPSSTDTQYF
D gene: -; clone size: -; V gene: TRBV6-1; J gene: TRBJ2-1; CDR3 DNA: TGTGCCAGCTCCCAGACCTCCTACAATGAGCAGTTCTTC; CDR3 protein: CASSQTSYNEQFF
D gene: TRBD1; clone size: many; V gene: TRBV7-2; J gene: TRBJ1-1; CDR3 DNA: TGTGCCAGCAGCTTACAGGGGGTGGGCACTGAAGCTTTCTTT; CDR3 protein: CASSLQGVGTEAFF
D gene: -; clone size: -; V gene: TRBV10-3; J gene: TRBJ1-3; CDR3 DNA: TGTGCCATCAGTTCAGCCCACTCTGGAAACACCATATATTTT; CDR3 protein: CAISSAHSGNTIYF
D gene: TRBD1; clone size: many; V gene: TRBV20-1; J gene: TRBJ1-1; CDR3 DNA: TGCAGTGCTAATCGACAGGGGTCGGTGAACACTGAAGCTTTCTTT; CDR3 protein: CSANRQGSVNTEAFF
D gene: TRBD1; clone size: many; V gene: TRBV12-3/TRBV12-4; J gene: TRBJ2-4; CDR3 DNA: TGTGCCAGCCAGGACAGGGGAAACATTCAGTACTTC; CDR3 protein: CASQDRGNIQYF
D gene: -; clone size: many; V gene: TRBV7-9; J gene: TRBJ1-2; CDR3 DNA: TGTGCCAGCAGCTCGACCAACTATGGCTACACCTTC; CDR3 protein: CASSSTNYGYTF
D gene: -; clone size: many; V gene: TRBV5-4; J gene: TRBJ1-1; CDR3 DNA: TGTGCCAGCAGCTTTCACGGGGTAGGTGAAGCTTTCTTT; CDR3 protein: CASSFHGVGEAFF
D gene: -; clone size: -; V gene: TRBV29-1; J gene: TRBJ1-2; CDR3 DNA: TGCAGCGTTGGTCCCAGGGTCAATGGCTACACCTTC; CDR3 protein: CSVGPRVNGYTF
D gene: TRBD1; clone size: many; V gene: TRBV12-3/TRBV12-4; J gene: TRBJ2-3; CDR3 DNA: TGTGCCAGCAGTTTAAGGGGTGGCAGGGGGTTTACAGATACGCAGTATTTT; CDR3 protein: CASSLRGGRGFTDTQYF
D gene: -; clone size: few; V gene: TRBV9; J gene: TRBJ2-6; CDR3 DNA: TGTGCCAGCAGCCCCCGCCGGGACCCTTCTGGGGCCAACGTCCTGACTTTC; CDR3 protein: CASSPRRDPSGANVLTF
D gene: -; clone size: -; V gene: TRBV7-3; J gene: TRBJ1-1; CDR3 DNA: TGTGCCAGCAGCCCCGGCCCAGGTGGCGCTGAAGCTTTCTTT; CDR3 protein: CASSPGPGGAEAFF
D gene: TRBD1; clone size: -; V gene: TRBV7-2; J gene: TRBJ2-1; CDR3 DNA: TGTGCCAGCAGCCCCGGGACAGGGAGGGGTGAGCAGTTCTTC; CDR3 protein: CASSPGTGRGEQFF
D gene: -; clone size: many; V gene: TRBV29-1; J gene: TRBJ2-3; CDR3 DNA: TGCAGCGCCTCGGACACAGATACGCAGTATTTT; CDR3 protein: CSASDTDTQYF
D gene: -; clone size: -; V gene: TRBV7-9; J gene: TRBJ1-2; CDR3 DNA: TGTGCCAGCAGCATCCGGGACGGCTATGGCTACACCTTC; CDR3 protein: CASSIRDGYGYTF
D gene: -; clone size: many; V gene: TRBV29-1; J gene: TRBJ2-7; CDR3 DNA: TGCAGCGTTGAAGTAGCCGACTACGAGCAGTACTTC; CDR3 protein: CSVEVADYEQYF
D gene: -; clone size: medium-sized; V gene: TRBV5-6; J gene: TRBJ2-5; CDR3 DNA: TGTGCCAGCAGCCCACTACGGGAGACCCAGTACTTC; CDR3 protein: CASSPLRETQYF